This T cell receptor beta chain was recorded in a study of CD8 T cells in Susac syndrome (dated by TCRdb to about 2019). Looking at the study overall: The study used repertoire sequencing to test whether antigen drove CD8+ T cell activation and differentiation in Susac syndrome. CD8+ T cell repertoire clonality was compared between 12 healthy donors, some 14 Susac syndrome patients and 15 or so multiple sclerosis patients.

Here is what the overall study found, with its caveats: The study acknowledged that relatively few individuals were included in the TCR sequencing and HLA analysis.

RNA was extracted using the RNeasy kit, and 0.5 to 1 microgram was reverse transcribed with random hexamers. The immunoSEQ multiplex PCR assay, which covers 54 Vbeta and 13 Jbeta segments, was used to amplify TCR beta CDR3 regions. PCR amplification bias was corrected by using a synthetic template baseline for primer optimization and computational correction. The authors processed their data as follows. Reads were assigned to V, D and J genes according to IMGT and analyzed in immunoSEQ Analyzer, with only productive sequences retained. Clonality was calculated as one minus the Shannon entropy normalized by log2 of the number of productive unique sequences. For each patient and control, public and private clones were evaluated among the 100 most prevalent clones. Susac-specific clones were defined as absent from healthy and MS cohorts, around 1,000 published viral clones and other ImmuneACCESS disease sequences. The public reads were reprocessed in TCRdb via fastp at Q25 and MiXCR, keeping in-frame beta chains. Every CDR3 protein is listed once, alongside the most common genes and DNA of its rows. The V and J calls and clone size are TCRdb's, not the authors'. The sample table shows about 84,000 distinct CDR3 sequences, and roughly 93% are seen once. Of the sample, 0.3% to 0.4% falls within the top ten clones.

This clonotype was recorded once. Its antigen has not been determined. The sample holds no much larger clone one base away, and base qualities are not on file. A single read is weak support. Peripheral blood CD8+ and CD4+ T cells from healthy donors, Susac syndrome patients and multiple sclerosis patients were profiled by high-throughput TCR beta sequencing. Healthy donors were age- and sex-matched controls. Bulk CD8+ and CD4+ T cells were purified by magnetic negative isolation, whereas CD8+ TEMRA cells were enriched by FACS. Blood was drawn into EDTA tubes, processed within 24 hours, and PBMCs were isolated by density gradient centrifugation. PBMCs intended for TCR sequencing were cryopreserved in liquid nitrogen and were subsequently thawed in a 37 degrees C water bath. A purity of at least 90% was achieved for sorted or isolated CD4+, CD8+ and CD8+ TEMRA cells. The germline V end is reduced by 5 bases and the J end by 1 base; junction bases left unmatched: 6. CDR1 SEHNR and CDR2 FQNEAQ were looked up in the germline V gene (reference sequence). Counted from cysteine to phenylalanine, this CDR3 has 15 amino acids. This entry keeps only the CDR3 DNA: 45 bases, framed from base 1.

The chain is assembled from TRBV7-9 and TRBJ1-1; a stretch of 8 junction bases matches TRBD1. The receptor was isolated from a human donor in good health. The source material was CD8+ T cells from PBMCs. The DNA sequence follows: TGTGCCAGCAGCCCTAGACAGGGGAAGAACACTGAAGCTTTCTTT. This sequence encodes CASSPRQGKNTEAFF.